This TCR beta chain was sequenced during a study of blood T cell repertoires in COVID-19. About the research overall: Acute and convalescent COVID-19 specimens originated in the United States, Italy and Spain. PBMCs, B-cell-depleted T cells, or T cells were the source of the cDNA or gDNA that made up the material.

In the study's own analysis: The authors estimated nucleated cell counts from reference gene primer amplification. Here immunoSEQ multiplex PCR was the method, and the copy in TCRdb shows in-frame clones only, minus some. The V and J calls and clone size come from that table; D and trimming were worked out from the DNA. The repertoire holds 55,000 to 70,000 clones, with about 86% as singletons. Germline CDR1 is SGHTA and CDR2 is FQGNSA. The CDR3 has 16 residues. The J segment lost 4 bases and the V segment lost 0 bases, leaving 4 bases of the junction unmatched. The sequence came from a man aged 45 to 65 with acute or convalescent COVID-19. The specimen was peripheral blood. The V and J genes are TRBV7-2 and TRBJ2-5; 11 nucleotides align to TRBD2. In DNA form, the CDR3 reads TGTGCCAGCAGCTTAGCGGTAGCGGGGGGGCGAGAGACCCAGTACTTC. Its translation is CASSLAVAGGRETQYF. Combining the CDR3 with reference TRBV7-2 and TRBJ2-5 gives the whole variable domain GAGVSQSPSNKVTEKGKDVELRCDPISGHTALYWYRQSLGQGLEFLIYFQGNSAPDKSGLPSDRFSAERTGGSVSTLTIQRTQQEDSAVYLCASSLAVAGGRETQYFGPGTRLLVL.